This TCR beta chain was retrieved from a study of Ad26.COV2.S vaccination and SARS-CoV-2 variants. Study-level results: Possibly, TCR breadth and depth analyses underestimated total T cell responses. Post-vaccination breadth of spike-specific CD8+ and CD4+ T cell responses was reportedly substantial. Those who received the vaccine showed greater spike-specific TCR breadth than those given placebo.

In regard to this clone: The antigen remains unidentified.

CDR1 is KGHSH and CDR2 is LQKENI in the germline V gene. With V trimmed by 3 bases and J by 2 bases, 1 base remained unmatched. CDR3 size: 13 residues. Libraries were prepared by immunoSEQ multiplex PCR; TCRdb keeps only in-frame clonotypes and omits some of them. The table shows about 350,000 clones, with 92% occurring only once. This specimen consisted of peripheral blood, obtained after recovery from COVID-19. The chain couples TRBV18 to TRBJ2-7, with 7 nucleotides matching TRBD2. The clonotype originates from a human donor who had recovered from COVID-19. CDR3: CASSPAGAYEQYF. As DNA, the CDR3 is TGTGCCAGCTCACCGGCGGGGGCCTACGAGCAGTACTTC.